These 30 T cell receptor beta chains originate from one sample sequenced in a study of blood T cell repertoires in COVID-19. The data were produced by immunoSEQ multiplex PCR, yet TCRdb's version contains in-frame clones alone and is incomplete. The sample lists around 130,000 clones; 84% were seen once. Material: peripheral blood. These receptors all come from a woman in her fifties or sixties with acute or convalescent COVID-19.

This clone has just a few counts. The chain joins TRBV18 to TRBJ2-1; D is undetermined. The germline V gene has CDR1 KGHSH and CDR2 LQKENI. This CDR3 spans 12 amino acids. Trimming left V 5 bases short and J 7 bases short, with 9 bases between. The CDR3 DNA reads as TGTGCCAGCTCAACGCCTACGAATGAGCAGTTCTTC. As protein: CASSTPTNEQFF.

The chain links TRBV6-5 to TRBJ1-1, with 9 bases that match TRBD1. The CDR3 contains 14 residues. CDR1 and CDR2 (germline): MNHEY, SVGAGI. Germline trimming cut 6 bases from V and 5 bases from J; bases unmatched to any gene: 7. The CDR3 sequence: CASRPDRGGTEAFF. CDR3 nucleotides: TGTGCCAGCAGGCCCGACAGGGGGGGAACTGAAGCTTTCTTT.

The CDR3 DNA is TGTGCCAGCACGGGTCGGACTAGCGGGGGGGCCCAGCAGTTCTTC. Its translation: CASTGRTSGGAQQFF. The genes are TRBV27 and TRBJ2-1, with TRBD2 identical over 15 bases. Losses at the gene ends were 7 bases for V and 11 bases for J; bases not matched to a gene: 9. In germline, CDR1 is MNHEY, CDR2 SMNVEV (reference sequence). CDR3 size: 15 residues.

V is TRBV9 and J is TRBJ2-2, with 9 bases aligning to TRBD1. CDR1 and CDR2 (germline): SGDLS, YYNGEE. CDR3 length: 15 residues. V shed 4 bases, J shed 4 bases, and the junction held 5 bases outside the gene matches. In DNA form, the CDR3 reads TGTGCCAGCAGCCAAACAGGGGGCAGCACCGGGGAGCTGTTTTTT. This translates into CASSQTGGSTGELFF.

The V and J genes are TRBV3-1 (or the pseudogene TRBV3-2) and TRBJ1-1, with 11 bases aligning to TRBD1. The CDR3 consists of 16 residues. Germline values: CDR1 LGHDT, CDR2 YNNKEL (reference sequence). J gave up 4 bases and V 8 bases, and 12 bases lay outside the gene matches. CDR3 in amino acids: CASLSTRDRGTTEAFF. The CDR3 DNA reads TGTGCCAGCCTATCAACCCGGGACAGGGGGACCACTGAAGCTTTCTTT.

The chain is built from TRBV5-1 and TRBJ2-7; 9 bases line up with TRBD2. Looked up from germline, CDR1 is SGHRS and CDR2 is YFSETQ. The CDR3 loop spans 15 amino acids. The J segment lost 4 bases and the V segment lost 0 bases, leaving 5 bases of the junction unmatched. The CDR3 sequence: CASSLAGTSRYEQYF. Written as DNA, the CDR3 is TGCGCCAGCAGCTTGGCCGGGACTAGCAGATACGAGCAGTACTTC.

V and J are TRBV3-1 (or the pseudogene TRBV3-2) and TRBJ2-7; 8 bases fit TRBD1. Unmatched junction bases numbered 7, after V lost 1 base and J lost 5 bases. The CDR3 loop spans 15 amino acids. Germline V lookup: CDR1 LGHDT, CDR2 YNNKEL (reference sequence). CDR3: CASSQAGQGVHEQYV. As DNA, the CDR3 is TGTGCCAGCAGCCAAGCCGGACAGGGAGTCCACGAGCAGTACGTC.

The rearrangement joins TRBV6-5 to TRBJ1-2; unclear D gene. Germline V gives CDR1 MNHEY, CDR2 SVGAGI. Between the trimmed V and J ends, which lost 5 bases and 5 bases, there was a span of 9 bases. The CDR3 runs to 12 residues. CDR3 in DNA: TGTGCCAGCAGTCCTGGAGAATATGGCTACACCTTC. It codes for CASSPGEYGYTF.

V is TRBV12-5 and J is TRBJ2-1; TRBD1 agrees at 9 bases. Germline CDR1 LGHNT, CDR2 FRNRAP. CDR3 size: 15 residues. V trimming: 5 bases; J trimming: 12 bases; junction bases outside the gene matches: 14. CDR3 DNA: TGTGCTAGTGGTCTGGGACAGGGAAGCTACGAAGGGCAGTTCTTC. The encoded protein is CASGLGQGSYEGQFF. Complete variable domain (other parts from reference TRBV12-5 and TRBJ2-1): DARVTQTPRHKVTEMGQEVTMRCQPILGHNTVFWYRQTMMQGLELLAYFRNRAPLDDSGMPKDRFSAEMPDATLATLKIQPSEPRDSAVYFCASGLGQGSYEGQFFGPGTRLTVL.

This rearrangement joins TRBV5-6 to TRBJ1-4, with TRBD1 matching over 11 bases. The J segment lost 1 base and the V segment lost 4 bases, leaving 3 bases of the junction unmatched. There are 16 residues in the CDR3. Germline CDR1 and CDR2: SGHDT and YYEEEE. The CDR3 protein is CASSPGTGGTNEKLFF. The CDR3 DNA is TGTGCCAGCAGCCCCGGGACAGGGGGAACTAATGAAAAACTGTTTTTT.

The chain recombines TRBV3-1 (or the pseudogene TRBV3-2) with TRBJ1-4; weak D call: TRBD1 (5 bases). V lost 3 bases and J lost 8, with 16 bases in between. Germline values: CDR1 LGHDT, CDR2 YNNKEL (reference sequence). This CDR3 is built from 15 residues. The CDR3 here is CASSQMAGGGEKLFF. The CDR3 coding sequence is TGTGCCAGCAGCCAGATGGCAGGCGGGGGGGAAAAACTGTTTTTT.

The CDR3 region has the DNA TGTGCCACCAGAGGGCAGGGGAGTACCGGGGAGCTGTTTTTT. It codes for CATRGQGSTGELFF. The chain carries TRBV15 and TRBJ2-2, with D possibly matching TRBD1 (6 bases). Trimming removed 6 bases at V and 5 bases at J, with 13 bases between. From germline, CDR1 is LNHNV and CDR2 YYDKDF (reference sequence). This CDR3 region has 14 residues.

The chain uses TRBV5-1 and TRBJ1-4; weak D call: TRBD1 (5 bases). Trimming stripped 4 bases from V and 6 bases from J, with 10 bases between. Germline V gene sequence: CDR1 SGHRS, CDR2 YFSETQ. CDR3 length: 13 amino acids. This CDR3 is CASSVQADEKLFF. CDR3 nucleotide sequence: TGCGCCAGCAGCGTACAGGCGGATGAAAAACTGTTTTTT.

A single count supports this clone. Here the CDR3 DNA reads TGTGCCAGCAGCCCGGGACAGGGTTTCGGCTACACCTTC. Protein sequence: CASSPGQGFGYTF. The rearrangement uses TRBV7-9 and TRBJ1-2, with TRBD1 matching over 9 bases. This CDR3 region has 13 residues. V was clipped by 5 bases and J by 8 bases; unmatched bases: 6. Germline V CDR1 and CDR2: SEHNR, FQNEAQ (reference sequence).

This clone was detected a few times. CDR3 residues: CASSPTDETGAGNTIYF. In DNA form, the CDR3 reads TGTGCCAGCAGCCCAACCGATGAGACAGGAGCTGGAAACACCATATATTTT. The chain employs TRBV7-6 and TRBJ1-3; tentative D call: TRBD1 (6 bases). V was clipped by 5 bases and J by 2 bases, with 19 bases between them. The CDR3 is made up of 17 amino acids. CDR1 and CDR2 from the germline V gene are SGHVS and FNYEAQ.

The chain recombines TRBV30 with TRBJ1-5, with D perhaps TRBD1 (6 bases). CDR1 and CDR2 (germline): GTSNPN, SVGIG (reference sequence). Trimming removed 5 bases at V and 0 bases at J, with 11 bases between. The CDR3 loop spans 14 amino acids. CDR3 region: CAWGQRGSNQPQHF. The CDR3 DNA reads TGTGCCTGGGGACAGCGGGGTAGCAATCAGCCCCAGCATTTT.

This chain uses TRBV19 with TRBJ2-2; D possibly corresponds to TRBD1 (5 bases). CDR3 length equals 15 residues. CDR1 LNHDA and CDR2 SQIVND come from the germline V gene (reference sequence). V shed 5 bases and J shed 4 bases, with 14 bases lying between them. CDR3 loop: CASSPDTPGTGELFF. The CDR3 coding sequence is TGTGCCAGTAGTCCGGACACCCCGGGCACCGGGGAGCTGTTTTTT.

This clone was seen a single time. CDR3 sequence reads: CASSHGSGGKETQYF. The DNA for the CDR3 is TGTGCCAGCAGCCACGGAAGCGGGGGGAAAGAGACCCAGTACTTC. The chain uses TRBV7-7 and TRBJ2-5; 9 positions match TRBD2. The CDR3 spans 15 residues. The V gene's germline CDR1 is SSHAT and CDR2 FNYEAQ (reference sequence). V was clipped by 5 bases and J by 3 bases; unmatched bases: 7.

V is TRBV19 and J is TRBJ1-1, with D maybe TRBD1 (6 bases). Deletions cut 5 bases from V and 11 bases from J, with 21 bases between. This CDR3 is built from 14 residues. CDR1 is LNHDA, CDR2 SQIVND, per germline (reference sequence). The chain's CDR3 is CASSSQPGQGWAFF. The CDR3 DNA reads TGTGCCAGTAGTTCACAACCGGGACAAGGATGGGCTTTCTTT.

The chain is built from TRBV19 and TRBJ1-1; 9 positions match TRBD1. Germline CDR1 is LNHDA and CDR2 is SQIVND (reference sequence). The CDR3 consists of 14 residues. Germline trimming cut 7 bases from V and 4 bases from J; bases unmatched to any gene: 7. In nucleotides, the CDR3 is TGTGCCAGTAACAACAGGGGGCGAGGCACTGAAGCTTTCTTT. Residues: CASNNRGRGTEAFF.

J is TRBJ1-2 and V is TRBV24-1; D is unclear. Germline loops: CDR1 KGHDR, CDR2 SFDVKD. V was clipped by 0 bases and J by 8 bases, with 12 bases between them. The CDR3 covers 14 residues. The CDR3 loop is CATSDLALTSGYTF. The CDR3 DNA follows: TGTGCCACCAGTGATTTGGCCCTGACTAGCGGCTACACCTTC.

This chain links TRBV10-1 with TRBJ1-2; D is unresolved. There are 12 residues in the CDR3. V was cut by 6 bases and J by 5 bases, with 10 bases left in between. The germline V gene encodes CDR1 WNHNN and CDR2 SYGVQD (reference sequence). CDR3 DNA: TGCGCCAGCAGCAACCTACCTTATGGCTACACCTTC. Encoded protein: CASSNLPYGYTF.

The chain is built from TRBV7-9 and TRBJ2-3; D remains unclear. The V gene lost 8 bases and the J gene lost 4 bases, with 16 bases spanning the gap. The CDR3 is 14 amino acids. From germline, CDR1 is SEHNR and CDR2 FQNEAQ (reference sequence). CDR3 coding DNA: TGTGCCAGCGCGTTGGGCAGGATCCCAGATACGCAGTATTTT. It encodes CASALGRIPDTQYF.

This clone was seen a handful of times. The CDR3: CASRREGTSNQPQHF. The CDR3 DNA follows: TGTGCCAGTCGGAGGGAAGGAACTAGCAATCAGCCCCAGCATTTT. The chain combines TRBV19 with TRBJ1-5, with D unresolved. Trimming cost V 8 bases and J 0 bases, with 14 bases left between them. The CDR3 totals 15 residues. CDR1 and CDR2 (germline): LNHDA, SQIVND (reference sequence).

This clone was seen just once. A far larger clone is a single base away, which makes a read error likely. The chain recombines TRBV9 with TRBJ2-7; 7 nucleotides align to TRBD1. V gave up 0 bases and J gave up 3 bases; unmatched junction bases: 3. This CDR3 has 14 amino acids. Germline values: CDR1 SGDLS, CDR2 YYNGEE. CDR3 region: CASSVGDRDYEQYF. The CDR3 region has the DNA TGTGCCAGCAGCGTAGGAGACAGGGACTACGAGCAGTACTTC.

This chain links TRBV24-1 with TRBJ1-2; D not certain. Trimming removed 4 bases from V and 7 bases from J, with 9 bases in between. Germline values: CDR1 KGHDR, CDR2 SFDVKD. This CDR3 is 12 amino acids long. The CDR3 nucleotides are TGTGCCACCAGTGACGAGATTTCTGGCTACACCTTC. This sequence encodes CATSDEISGYTF.

This chain connects TRBV9 to TRBJ1-2, with 8 bases lining up with TRBD1. CDR1 SGDLS and CDR2 YYNGEE come from the germline V gene. V trimming: 4 bases; J trimming: 3 bases; junction bases outside the gene matches: 8. The CDR3 is 15 residues long. CDR3 coding DNA: TGTGCCAGCAGCCCTAGGACAGGGTTTGACTATGGCTACACCTTC. Its protein is CASSPRTGFDYGYTF.

This clone occurred a few times. The rearrangement uses TRBV28 and TRBJ1-2; the match to TRBD1 covers 9 bases. The V segment lost 6 bases and the J segment 7 bases; nucleotides outside the gene matches: 6. Germline-derived CDR1 and CDR2 are MDHEN and SYDVKM. This CDR3 spans 13 amino acids. The CDR3 here is CASSDTGGFGYTF. As DNA, the CDR3 is TGTGCCAGCAGCGACACAGGGGGCTTTGGCTACACCTTC.

This clone is a singleton in its sample. V is TRBV19 and J is TRBJ1-2; the D gene is possibly TRBD1 (6 bases). V lost 1 base and J 2 bases, leaving 14 bases between the germline ends. CDR1 and CDR2 from the germline V gene are LNHDA and SQIVND (reference sequence). The CDR3 contains 16 residues. The CDR3 region is CASSIVDSGSNYGYTF. CDR3 bases: TGTGCCAGTAGTATAGTGGACAGCGGCTCAAACTATGGCTACACCTTC. Full variable domain (rest looked up from reference TRBV19 and TRBJ1-2): DGGITQSPKYLFRKEGQNVTLSCEQNLNHDAMYWYRQDPGQGLRLIYYSQIVNDFQKGDIAEGYSVSREKKESFPLTVTSAQKNPTAFYLCASSIVDSGSNYGYTFGSGTRLTVV.

The chain uses TRBV10-3 and TRBJ1-5, with D maybe TRBD1 (6 bases). Germline V gives CDR1 ENHRY, CDR2 SYGVKD. Trimming cost V 2 bases and J 4 bases, with 12 bases left between them. There are 15 residues in the CDR3. In DNA, the CDR3 is TGTGCCATCAGTGAGACCCGACAGGTTAATCAGCCCCAGCATTTT. Amino acids: CAISETRQVNQPQHF.